This entry lists 22 T cell receptor beta chains sequenced from one sample in a study of CD8+ T cells in alopecia areata. Markers used for sorting pooled cutaneous lymph node cells were CD4, CD8alpha, NKG2D, NKG2ACE and others. After isolation, RNA underwent reverse transcription to generate cDNA as the sequencing template. Repertoires were generated with immunoSEQ multiplex PCR, while TCRdb's copy carries only in-frame clones and drops some. The sample is made up of approximately 10,000 clones, none counted only once. Sequences were obtained from CD8+ T cells sorted from a lymph node. The receptors shown here come from a C3H/HeJ mouse with alopecia areata. This strain has MHC haplotype H2-k.

This clone has more than one count but fewer than ten. The listed genes are named as in mouse. The read ends 4 residues early relative to the CDR3; the germline J gene fills the gap. The chain has TRBV19 and TRBJ2-1, with 8 bases lining up with TRBD2. Germline CDR1 FNHDT, CDR2 SITEND (reference sequence). J lost 3 bases, V lost 5 bases, and 7 bases had no gene match. This CDR3 region has 15 residues. The CDR3 sequence is CASRTRLGFYAEQFF. Partial CDR3 DNA: TGTGCCAGCAGAACTCGACTGGGGTTCTATGCT.

There are a few counts of this clone. Mouse germline and gene names are used. The read terminates 4 residues ahead of where the CDR3 ends, so the germline J gene completes it. The rearrangement uses TRBV13-3 and TRBJ2-1; 8 bases align to TRBD1. The CDR3 consists of 13 residues. The J segment lost 5 bases and the V segment lost 4 bases, leaving 2 bases of the junction unmatched. Germline V lookup: CDR1 NNHDY, CDR2 SYVADS. This CDR3 is CASSWTGNAEQFF. The CDR3 bases that were read are TGTGCCAGCAGTTGGACAGGGAATGCT.

By share, this clone ranks as medium-sized. Gene names follow the mouse nomenclature. The read halts 4 residues ahead of the CDR3 end, with the missing end drawn from the germline J gene. The chain couples TRBV16 to TRBJ2-4; D uncertain. CDR1 is SGHSA and CDR2 is FRNQAP in the germline V gene. The V gene lost 0 bases and the J gene lost 1 base, with 5 bases spanning the gap. This CDR3 is 14 amino acids long. Partial CDR3 DNA: TGTGCAAGCAGCTTAGAATGGGGTCAAAAC. It translates to CASSLEWGQN. In full, the CDR3 reads CASSLEWGQNTLYF.

A few counts support this clone. Germline and genes here are mouse. The read halts 4 residues ahead of the CDR3 end, with the missing end drawn from the germline J gene. The V and J genes are TRBV31 and TRBJ2-7; possibly TRBD2 for D (6 bases). The V and J ends lost 3 bases and 0 bases respectively, with 12 bases between them. The CDR3 has 14 amino acids. Germline CDR1 reads GKSSPN; CDR2 reads SITVG. Here the CDR3 reads CAWSPGTFSYEQYF. The DNA read from the CDR3 is TGTGCCTGGAGCCCCGGGACTTTCTCCTAT. The full variable domain, its missing parts supplied by reference TRBV31 and TRBJ2-7, is AQTIHQWPVAEIKAVGSPLSLGCTIKGKSSPNLYWYWQATGGTLQQLFYSITVGQVESVVQLNLSASRPKDDQFILSTEKLLLSHSGFYLCAWSPGTFSYEQYFGPGTRLTVL.

In its sample, this clone was seen many times. Gene names refer to mouse genes. The CDR3 bases that were read are TGCACCTGCAGTCGAGACTGGTATGCT. Translated, it gives CTCSRDWYA. The full CDR3 reads CTCSRDWYAEQFF. The V call is TRBV1, the J call TRBJ2-1; D possibly corresponds to TRBD2 (6 bases). The CDR3 end is not reached by the read, which stops 4 residues before it; the germline J gene fills it in. The CDR3 consists of 13 residues. The V end lost 5 bases, the J end lost 4 bases, and 9 bases lay between the germline ends. CDR1 and CDR2 (germline): NSQYPW, LRSPGD (reference sequence).

This clone was counted at least ten times. The listed genes are named as in mouse. The read terminates 4 residues before the CDR3 end, so the remaining end is supplied by the germline J gene. The J gene is TRBJ2-4, the V gene TRBV1; D gene ambiguous. Germline V lookup: CDR1 NSQYPW, CDR2 LRSPGD (reference sequence). The length of the CDR3 is 15 residues. Trimming shortened V by 0 bases and J by 0 bases, and 7 bases separated the two germline ends. CDR3 DNA, as far as it was read: TGCACCTGCAGTGCAGATACATCTAGTCAAAAC. It encodes CTCSADTSSQN. The CDR3, in full, reads CTCSADTSSQNTLYF.

This clone occurred many times. The genes are named according to mouse. The sequence runs out 4 residues before the end of the CDR3; the remainder is reconstructed from the germline J gene. The chain joins TRBV24 to TRBJ2-4, with 7 positions matching TRBD1. J was trimmed by 0 bases and V by 9 bases; bases with no gene match: 3. CDR1 is KGHTA and CDR2 is FRNEEI in the germline V gene. CDR3 length: 13 residues. CDR3 sequence: CASAGQSQNTLYF. Partial CDR3 DNA: TGTGCCAGTGCGGGACAGAGTCAAAAC.

This clone has a handful of counts. The gene names given are mouse names. The read gets to within 4 residues of the CDR3 end, and the germline J gene fills in the rest. The chain carries TRBV1 and TRBJ2-4; D remains unclear. CDR3 length: 13 residues. The V gene lost 4 bases and the J gene lost 0 bases, with 5 bases spanning the gap. Per germline, CDR1 NSQYPW and CDR2 LRSPGD (reference sequence). The CDR3 loop is CTCSEGSQNTLYF. The sequenced CDR3 bases are TGCACCTGCAGTGAGGGTAGTCAAAAC.

This clone was recorded a few times. The gene names given are mouse names. The sequenced fragment ends 4 residues before the CDR3 boundary, so the rest is inferred from the germline J gene. The genes are TRBV13-1 and TRBJ2-5, with D tentatively TRBD2 (6 bases). The V end was cut by 6 bases, the J end by 1 base, with 9 bases between. The length of the CDR3 is 13 residues. The germline gives CDR1 NSHNY, CDR2 SYGAGN. Here the CDR3 reads CASNRGDQDTQYF. Incomplete CDR3 DNA: TGTGCCAGCAACCGGGGGGACCAAGAC.

In this sample, this clone turned up many times. Gene names and germline match the mouse. The read is 4 residues too short to cover the CDR3 end, so that end is filled in from the germline J gene. The chain combines TRBV19 with TRBJ2-3; 9 nucleotides line up with TRBD2. CDR3 length: 12 amino acids. The germline V gene has CDR1 FNHDT and CDR2 SITEND (reference sequence). The sequenced part of the CDR3 DNA is TGTGCCAGCAGCTGGGGGGGAGAA. Protein sequence: CASSWGGE. The whole CDR3 protein is CASSWGGETLYF.

This clone was found many times. Gene labels here are mouse ones. CDR3 DNA, as far as it was read: TGTGCCTGGAGTCTGGGGGGCAGTCAAAAC. Its translation: CAWSLGGSQN. The full CDR3 protein is CAWSLGGSQNTLYF. This chain links TRBV31 with TRBJ2-4; D is possibly TRBD2 (7 bases). The read comes to an end 4 residues before the CDR3 does, leaving the germline J gene to fill in the end. The germline V gene encodes CDR1 GKSSPN and CDR2 SITVG. The CDR3 runs to 14 residues. Trimming took 0 bases from V and 0 from J, leaving 7 bases between them.

Within the sample, this clone is medium-sized. Here the gene names and germline are mouse. Read coverage stops 4 residues before the CDR3 terminus; the germline J gene supplies the remainder. This sequence joins TRBV1 and TRBJ2-7; D possibly corresponds to TRBD2 (6 bases). Germline CDR1 NSQYPW, CDR2 LRSPGD (reference sequence). CDR3 size: 14 residues. V lost 3 bases and J lost 0, with 9 bases in between. This CDR3 is CTCSALGHSYEQYF. The CDR3 bases that were read are TGCACCTGCAGTGCGCTGGGGCACTCCTAT.

This clone has ten or more counts. Genes and germline come from the mouse. The chain's CDR3 is CAWSLGNSPLYF. The part of the CDR3 DNA that was read is TGTGCCTGGAGTCTGGGTAATTCGCCC. This rearrangement joins TRBV31 to TRBJ1-6; no clear D gene. With the read ending 3 residues before the CDR3 end, the germline J gene is used to fill in that end. TRBJ1-6 is known as an ORF, though its function is uncertain. V was trimmed by 0 bases and J by 6 bases, leaving 3 bases between them. From germline, CDR1 is GKSSPN and CDR2 SITVG. The CDR3 is 12 amino acids.

Many counts were recorded for this clone. The germline and genes are mouse ones. Sequencing ends 4 residues short of the CDR3 end; the germline J gene provides the rest. This chain joins TRBV19 and TRBJ2-5; 10 positions agree with TRBD1. Per the germline V gene, CDR1 is FNHDT and CDR2 is SITEND (reference sequence). This CDR3 is 14 amino acids long. The CDR3 is CASRSDRGKDTQYF. The part of the CDR3 DNA that was read is TGTGCCAGCAGATCGGACAGGGGGAAAGAC.

This clone was found many times. Any gene name here is a mouse gene name. The CDR3 end falls 4 residues outside the read, so it is completed with the germline J gene. The rearrangement uses TRBV29 and TRBJ1-2; D perhaps matches TRBD1 (5 bases). V was shortened by 3 bases and J by 4 bases, with 9 bases between the two germline ends. Germline V gene sequence: CDR1 MSHET, CDR2 SYDVDS. The CDR3 spans 13 residues. The covered CDR3 bases are TGTGCTAGCAGTTTCCAGGGAGGCTCC. Protein: CASSFQGGS. The complete CDR3 sequence is CASSFQGGSDYTF.

This clone was seen repeatedly, ten times or more. Mouse names are used for the genes. Sequencing ends 4 residues short of the CDR3 end; the germline J gene provides the rest. The chain joins TRBV13-3 to TRBJ2-3, with a possible D match to TRBD2 (5 bases). V was clipped by 7 bases and J by 0 bases, with 6 bases between them. The germline V gene has CDR1 NNHDY and CDR2 SYVADS. CDR3 length equals 12 residues. CDR3 in amino acids: CASWGSAETLYF. The covered CDR3 bases are TGTGCCAGCTGGGGTAGTGCAGAA.

There are many counts of this clone. Gene and germline names: mouse. The read is 4 residues too short to cover the CDR3 end, so that end is filled in from the germline J gene. V is TRBV14 and J is TRBJ2-5; TRBD1 is a possible D gene (5 bases). The germline V gene encodes CDR1 SGHDT and CDR2 FRDEAV. The ends were cut back, 2 bases at V and 2 bases at J, with 6 bases in the middle. The CDR3 totals 13 residues. CDR3 DNA (partial): TGTGCCAGCAGTTTTACAGGCCAAGAC. Translated, it gives CASSFTGQD. The CDR3 in full is CASSFTGQDTQYF. The complete variable domain, with remaining parts taken from reference TRBV14 and TRBJ2-5, reads EAGVTQSPRYAVLQEGQAVSFWCDPISGHDTLYWYQQPRDQGPQLLVYFRDEAVIDNSQLPSDRFSAVRPKGTNSTLKIQSAKQGDTATYLCASSFTGQDTQYFGPGTRLLVL.

This clone has at least ten counts. Each gene name is a mouse one. The sequence runs out 4 residues before the end of the CDR3; the remainder is reconstructed from the germline J gene. V and J are TRBV29 and TRBJ2-1; 7 bases align to TRBD2. The germline V gene encodes CDR1 MSHET and CDR2 SYDVDS. The V gene end was trimmed by 6 bases and the J gene end by 0 bases; junction bases not matched to a gene: 8. The CDR3 runs 16 residues. The CDR3 reads CASRPPGGDNYAEQFF. CDR3 DNA, as far as it was read: TGTGCTAGCAGGCCCCCCGGGGGGGATAACTATGCT.

By share, this clone ranks as medium-sized. Gene names and germline match the mouse. The CDR3 goes on 4 residues after the read ends, and that part is filled in from the germline J gene. This sequence joins TRBV16 and TRBJ2-2, with 10 bases fitting TRBD1. The trim removed 11 bases at V and 2 bases at J, leaving 2 bases unmatched. Germline V gene sequence: CDR1 SGHSA, CDR2 FRNQAP. The CDR3 extends over 13 amino acids. The CDR3 sequence: CAADRGNTGQLYF. The sequenced part of the CDR3 DNA is TGTGCAGCGGACAGGGGGAACACCGGG.

This clone was observed many times. Mouse gene names apply. The read ends 4 residues shy of where the CDR3 ends; the end is completed using the germline J gene. The rearrangement links TRBV5 to TRBJ1-2, with a possible D match to TRBD1 (6 bases). The germline gives CDR1 LGHNA, CDR2 YNLKQL (reference sequence). Trimming took off 0 bases at V and 1 base at J, with 15 bases between the two ends. This CDR3 contains 17 residues. The DNA read from the CDR3 is TGTGCCAGCAGCCAAGAGGGGGGGGCCGGGGGAAACTCC. This gives the protein CASSQEGGAGGNS. The entire CDR3 protein is CASSQEGGAGGNSDYTF.

This clone turned up a few times. Mouse germline and gene names are used. The CDR3 is cut off 4 residues early in the read; its end comes from the germline J gene. J is TRBJ1-2 and V is TRBV29, with no clear D. Germline V gene lookup returns CDR1 MSHET and CDR2 SYDVDS. There are 14 residues in the CDR3. CDR3 DNA (partial): TGTGCTAGCAGTACACCCGAAAGCTCCTAC. Protein product: CASSTPESSY. The full CDR3 sequence reads CASSTPESSYDYTF.

Remarks on this clone: Genes and germline come from the mouse. The read gets to within 4 residues of the CDR3 end, and the germline J gene fills in the rest. The rearrangement uses TRBV13-3 and TRBJ2-5, with 12 bases lining up with TRBD2. The CDR3 is 14 residues long. CDR1 and CDR2 from the germline V gene are NNHDY and SYVADS. Partial CDR3 DNA: TGTGCCAGCCGACTGGGGGGGCGCGAAGAC. It is translated as CASRLGGRED. The full CDR3 sequence reads CASRLGGREDTQYF.